A selection of T cell receptor beta chains follows, all from one sample in a study of T cells in Graves' hyperthyroidism and ophthalmopathy. TCRdb re-called the multiplex PCR reads through MiXCR, storing one row per CDR3 protein. The repertoire includes about 500,000 distinct CDR3 sequences, over 15% of them detected once, and 18% sits in the top ten. The specimen was blood. These receptors originate from a woman aged 18-29 years with Graves' hyperthyroidism. Both conserved end residues are part of each CDR3. D genes are given only for firm matches. Clone size appears in some rows only: once, few, many, or a class for an expanded clone.

d_call | j_call | cdr3_length | clone_size | v_call | cdr3_aa | cdr3_nt
- | TRBJ2-7 | 13 | few | TRBV11-3 | CASSPFRGTAQYF | TGTGCCAGCAGCCCCTTCCGGGGGACAGCGCAGTACTTC
- | TRBJ2-7 | 15 | many | TRBV18 | CASSPPSRAITEQYF | TGTGCCAGCTCACCACCGTCCAGGGCAATTACCGAGCAGTACTTC
TRBD2 | TRBJ2-3 | 17 | many | TRBV12-3/TRBV12-4 | CASSLGISGDSRDTQYF | TGTGCCAGCAGTTTGGGGATTAGCGGGGACTCCCGAGATACGCAGTATTTT
TRBD1 | TRBJ2-1 | 15 | many | TRBV7-9 | CASSPGTGSLSEQFF | TGTGCCAGCAGCCCCGGGACAGGGTCCCTATCCGAGCAGTTCTTC
TRBD1 | TRBJ2-7 | 15 | many | TRBV2 | CASSEGTGTLYEQYF | TGTGCCAGCAGTGAAGGGACAGGGACACTCTACGAGCAGTACTTC
TRBD1 | TRBJ2-1 | 17 | - | TRBV18 | CASSPRQGPVKGDEQFF | TGTGCCAGCTCACCACGACAGGGTCCCGTCAAGGGGGATGAGCAGTTCTTC
TRBD1 | TRBJ2-1 | 14 | - | TRBV20-1 | CSARDRGVGNEQFF | TGCAGTGCTAGGGACAGGGGGGTAGGGAATGAGCAGTTCTTC
TRBD2 | TRBJ2-5 | 15 | few | TRBV7-9 | CASSLEGGRAETQYF | TGTGCCAGCAGCTTAGAGGGCGGGAGGGCAGAGACCCAGTACTTC
- | TRBJ1-4 | 17 | few | TRBV12-3/TRBV12-4 | CASSYRIGEATNEKLFF | TGTGCCAGCAGTTATCGAATAGGGGAGGCAACTAATGAAAAACTGTTTTTT
TRBD2 | TRBJ2-7 | 15 | - | TRBV27 | CASSSVAGGLGEQYF | TGTGCCAGCAGTTCGGTAGCGGGAGGCCTCGGCGAGCAGTACTTC
- | TRBJ1-5 | 17 | many | TRBV7-3 | CASSTRIGRGSNQPQHF | TGTGCCAGCAGCACCCGTATTGGGAGGGGGAGCAATCAGCCCCAGCATTTT
- | TRBJ1-1 | 10 | many | TRBV29-1 | CSVAETEAFF | TGCAGCGTTGCCGAGACTGAAGCTTTCTTT
- | TRBJ2-5 | 10 | many | TRBV20-1 | CSGRQEERYF | TGCAGTGGGCGACAAGAGGAACGGTACTTC
- | TRBJ1-2 | 13 | many | TRBV20-1 | CSATPRGSYGYTF | TGCAGTGCTACTCCCCGGGGATCCTATGGCTACACCTTC
- | TRBJ1-1 | 14 | few | TRBV27 | CASSFVFRGAEAFF | TGTGCCAGCAGTTTCGTATTCAGGGGAGCTGAAGCTTTCTTT
TRBD1 | TRBJ2-7 | 16 | - | TRBV14 | CATVTQGAQVRYEQYF | TGTGCCACTGTAACCCAGGGGGCCCAGGTTAGGTACGAGCAGTACTTC
- | TRBJ1-5 | 15 | many | TRBV5-5 | CASSPQGRGNQPQHF | TGTGCCAGCAGCCCTCAGGGGAGGGGAAATCAGCCCCAGCATTTT
- | TRBJ1-2 | 14 | many | TRBV10-3 | CAISGQEGNYGYTF | TGTGCCATCAGTGGGCAGGAAGGGAACTATGGCTACACCTTC
TRBD2 | TRBJ2-1 | 14 | many | TRBV20-1 | CSARRTSGVNEQFF | TGCAGTGCTCGCCGGACTAGCGGAGTCAATGAGCAGTTCTTC
TRBD2 | TRBJ2-3 | 15 | many | TRBV20-1 | CSARDWLAGTDTQYF | TGCAGTGCTAGAGATTGGCTAGCGGGAACAGATACGCAGTATTTT
- | TRBJ2-5 | 14 | many | TRBV7-2 | CASSLAPAAETQYF | TGTGCCAGCAGCTTAGCCCCTGCCGCCGAGACCCAGTACTTC
- | TRBJ1-1 | 13 | many | TRBV7-9 | CASRGGGITEAFF | TGTGCCAGCAGAGGGGGAGGGATCACTGAAGCTTTCTTT
TRBD1 | TRBJ1-2 | 22 | many | TRBV12-3/TRBV12-4 | CASVGLPGTGGLESTTAYGYTF | TGTGCCAGCGTTGGGCTTCCCGGGACAGGGGGCTTGGAATCGACGACCGCCTATGGCTACACCTTC
- | TRBJ1-1 | 14 | many | TRBV5-1 | CASSSRLGNTEAFF | TGCGCCAGCAGCTCCAGGTTGGGTAACACTGAAGCTTTCTTT
- | TRBJ1-5 | 15 | many | TRBV6-2/TRBV6-3 | CASSHRQWGNQPQHF | TGTGCCAGCAGTCATCGACAGTGGGGCAATCAGCCCCAGCATTTT
- | TRBJ2-7 | 15 | few | TRBV19 | CASRLGVGDSYEQYF | TGTGCCAGCAGATTGGGTGTGGGGGATTCCTACGAGCAGTACTTC
TRBD1 | TRBJ2-7 | 14 | - | TRBV29-1 | CSVKRTGSSYEQYF | TGCAGCGTCAAAAGGACAGGGTCCTCCTACGAGCAGTACTTC
TRBD1 | TRBJ2-5 | 16 | - | TRBV5-4 | CASSRRDRGRRETQYF | TGTGCCAGCAGCCGTCGGGACAGGGGGCGCCGAGAGACCCAGTACTTC
TRBD2 | TRBJ2-3 | 15 | - | TRBV6-7 | CASSTLAGGPHTQYF | TGTGCCAGCAGTACACTAGCGGGAGGGCCACATACGCAGTATTTT
- | TRBJ2-7 | 16 | many | TRBV3-1 | CASSQDYRRSSYEQYF | TGTGCCAGCAGCCAAGATTACCGCCGGAGCTCCTACGAGCAGTACTTC
- | TRBJ2-6 | 18 | many | TRBV27 | CASSLEGRVGSGANVLTF | TGTGCCAGCAGTTTAGAAGGCAGGGTGGGCTCTGGGGCCAACGTCCTGACTTTC
TRBD2 | TRBJ2-3 | 18 | many | TRBV7-8 | CASSPIFAGGPVADTQYF | TGTGCCAGCAGCCCCATTTTTGCGGGAGGGCCTGTCGCAGATACGCAGTATTTT
TRBD1 | TRBJ2-1 | 14 | many | TRBV20-1 | CSAYDRVAVNEQFF | TGCAGTGCCTACGACAGGGTGGCTGTCAATGAGCAGTTCTTC
- | TRBJ1-6 | 16 | few | TRBV6-5 | CASSYSAGFLNSPLHF | TGTGCCAGCAGTTACTCGGCGGGTTTTTTGAATTCACCCCTCCACTTT
- | TRBJ1-5 | 17 | few | TRBV30 | CAWSVPAGPGYYQPQHF | TGTGCCTGGAGTGTACCGGCGGGTCCGGGGTATTATCAGCCCCAGCATTTT
TRBD2 | TRBJ2-1 | 19 | many | TRBV27 | CASSRRGKMSGSSYNEQFF | TGTGCCAGCAGCCGGAGGGGCAAAATGAGCGGGAGCTCCTACAATGAGCAGTTCTTC
TRBD1 | TRBJ2-5 | 15 | once | TRBV6-2/TRBV6-3 | CASSKGQGQRETQYF | TGTGCCAGCAGCAAAGGACAGGGTCAACGAGAGACCCAGTACTTC
- | TRBJ2-1 | 14 | many | TRBV7-9 | CASSLGGVYNEQFF | TGTGCCAGCAGCTTAGGGGGGGTCTACAATGAGCAGTTCTTC
- | TRBJ2-7 | 15 | - | TRBV3-1 | CASGQEDGRFYEQYF | TGTGCCAGCGGCCAAGAAGACGGGCGGTTCTACGAGCAGTACTTC
- | TRBJ2-4 | 12 | many | TRBV6-1 | CASSETVNIQYF | TGTGCCAGCAGTGAGACAGTTAACATTCAGTACTTC
- | TRBJ2-7 | 15 | many | TRBV18 | CASSPYGRGASEQYF | TGTGCCAGCTCACCATATGGCAGGGGGGCCTCCGAGCAGTACTTC
TRBD1 | TRBJ2-1 | 16 | many | TRBV5-6 | CASSLTYRGSYNEQFF | TGTGCCAGCAGCTTGACTTACAGGGGTTCTTACAATGAGCAGTTCTTC
- | TRBJ1-4 | 14 | few | TRBV20-1 | CSAREPSPNEKLFF | TGCAGTGCTAGAGAACCCTCCCCGAATGAAAAACTGTTTTTT
TRBD2 | TRBJ2-1 | 15 | few | TRBV19 | CASSMDGGSYNEQFF | TGTGCCAGTAGTATGGACGGGGGGAGCTACAATGAGCAGTTCTTC
- | TRBJ2-7 | 13 | few | TRBV24-1 | CATSRTAFYEQYF | TGTGCCACCAGCAGGACAGCGTTCTACGAGCAGTACTTC
TRBD2 | TRBJ2-5 | 15 | few | TRBV2 | CASRALAGARETQYF | TGTGCCAGCAGGGCACTAGCGGGGGCGAGGGAGACCCAGTACTTC
TRBD2 | TRBJ2-7 | 13 | few | TRBV20-1 | CSAPASGDYEQYF | TGCAGTGCTCCAGCTAGCGGGGATTACGAGCAGTACTTC
TRBD2 | TRBJ2-2 | 15 | - | TRBV6-4 | CASSDGDYNTGELFF | TGTGCCAGCAGTGACGGGGACTACAACACCGGGGAGCTGTTTTTT
TRBD1 | TRBJ2-7 | 16 | - | TRBV30 | CSWSPSRGPPSYEQYF | TGTTCCTGGAGCCCCTCCAGGGGGCCGCCCTCCTACGAGCAGTACTTC
- | TRBJ1-1 | 16 | - | TRBV7-2 | CASSDLVRGTDTEAFF | TGTGCCAGCAGCGACCTCGTGAGGGGGACGGACACTGAAGCTTTCTTT
- | TRBJ2-3 | 14 | many | TRBV28 | CASSSSAHTDTQYF | TGTGCCAGCAGTTCTAGCGCACACACAGATACGCAGTATTTT